The rows below give T cell receptor beta chains drawn from one sample of a study of CD8 T cells in ankylosing spondylitis. TCRdb re-called the 5' RACE reads with MiXCR, one entry per CDR3 protein. Of roughly 240,000 distinct CDR3 sequences listed, roughly a third are singletons. The sample consisted of blood, either unsorted or a sorted T cell fraction (not recorded which). The receptors come from a male donor with ankylosing spondylitis or in good health (not recorded which). The CDR3 runs from the conserved cysteine through the conserved F or W. Each record gives: D gene, V gene, clone size, J gene, CDR3 protein, CDR3 DNA. The D gene is left open where the match is weak. Clone size is stated in some rows and not others, as once, few, many or a class when expanded.

d_gene: .
v_gene: TRBV5-8
abundance: .
j_gene: TRBJ2-1
CDR3aa: CASSLLSEQFF
CDR3nt: TGTGCCAGCAGCTTGTTATCAGAGCAGTTCTTC

d_gene: .
v_gene: TRBV7-3
abundance: .
j_gene: TRBJ1-2
CDR3aa: CASSLLGRYGYTF
CDR3nt: TGTGCCAGCAGCCTGCTAGGGCGGTATGGCTACACCTTC

d_gene: TRBD1
v_gene: TRBV29-1
abundance: few
j_gene: TRBJ2-3
CDR3aa: CSLRTGPDTQYF
CDR3nt: TGCAGCCTTCGGACAGGGCCAGATACGCAGTATTTT

d_gene: .
v_gene: TRBV6-1
abundance: .
j_gene: TRBJ2-5
CDR3aa: CASSELVSSGGTQYF
CDR3nt: TGTGCCAGCAGTGAACTGGTCTCCAGTGGAGGGACCCAGTACTTC

d_gene: .
v_gene: TRBV12-3/TRBV12-4
abundance: once
j_gene: TRBJ2-7
CDR3aa: CASSIGPSAEQYF
CDR3nt: TGTGCCAGCAGTATCGGACCGTCAGCCGAGCAGTACTTC

d_gene: TRBD1
v_gene: TRBV20-1
abundance: .
j_gene: TRBJ2-5
CDR3aa: CSARTGVTPGETQYF
CDR3nt: TGCAGTGCTCGGACAGGGGTAACCCCTGGAGAGACCCAGTACTTC

d_gene: .
v_gene: TRBV10-1
abundance: .
j_gene: TRBJ2-3
CDR3aa: CASSERGGDTQYF
CDR3nt: TGCGCCAGCAGTGAGAGGGGTGGGGATACGCAGTATTTT

d_gene: .
v_gene: TRBV9
abundance: few
j_gene: TRBJ1-2
CDR3aa: CASATGGGNYGYTF
CDR3nt: TGTGCCAGCGCAACTGGGGGGGGAAACTATGGCTACACCTTC

d_gene: TRBD1
v_gene: TRBV12-3/TRBV12-4
abundance: few
j_gene: TRBJ2-1
CDR3aa: CASSFTRTGQFF
CDR3nt: TGTGCCAGCAGTTTCACGAGGACAGGACAGTTCTTC

d_gene: TRBD2
v_gene: TRBV5-4
abundance: .
j_gene: TRBJ2-1
CDR3aa: CAIGLGLAGLYNEQFF
CDR3nt: TGTGCCATCGGCCTGGGACTAGCGGGCCTCTACAATGAGCAGTTCTTC

d_gene: .
v_gene: TRBV20-1
abundance: .
j_gene: TRBJ2-1
CDR3aa: CSALDKVGSYNEQFF
CDR3nt: TGCAGTGCACTCGACAAGGTTGGAAGTTACAATGAGCAGTTCTTC

d_gene: TRBD1
v_gene: TRBV12-3/TRBV12-4
abundance: few
j_gene: TRBJ1-2
CDR3aa: CASSETGFGYTF
CDR3nt: TGTGCCAGCAGTGAGACAGGGTTTGGCTACACCTTC

d_gene: .
v_gene: TRBV12-3/TRBV12-4
abundance: once
j_gene: TRBJ2-2
CDR3aa: CASRGTGQSYTGELFF
CDR3nt: TGTGCCAGCAGGGGGACTGGACAGTCATACACCGGGGAGCTGTTTTTT

d_gene: .
v_gene: TRBV12-3/TRBV12-4
abundance: few
j_gene: TRBJ2-4
CDR3aa: CASTLGGARNIQYF
CDR3nt: TGTGCCAGCACCCTTGGGGGGGCGAGAAACATTCAGTACTTC

d_gene: TRBD2
v_gene: TRBV20-1
abundance: .
j_gene: TRBJ2-3
CDR3aa: CSAGGGTSGGLSTDTQYF
CDR3nt: TGCAGTGCTGGGGGAGGGACTAGCGGGGGGTTAAGCACAGATACGCAGTATTTT

d_gene: TRBD2
v_gene: TRBV3-1
abundance: .
j_gene: TRBJ2-1
CDR3aa: CASSFKAGGNTYSYNEQFF
CDR3nt: TGTGCCAGCAGTTTTAAAGCGGGGGGGAATACTTATAGCTACAATGAGCAGTTCTTC

d_gene: TRBD1
v_gene: TRBV7-9
abundance: .
j_gene: TRBJ1-4
CDR3aa: CASRYTGGGGEKLFF
CDR3nt: TGTGCCAGCAGATATACAGGGGGCGGAGGTGAAAAACTGTTTTTT

d_gene: .
v_gene: TRBV4-2
abundance: .
j_gene: TRBJ2-7
CDR3aa: CASARTAGASSYEQYF
CDR3nt: TGTGCCAGCGCCCGAACCGCGGGTGCTAGCTCCTACGAGCAGTACTTC

d_gene: .
v_gene: TRBV20-1
abundance: .
j_gene: TRBJ2-5
CDR3aa: CSAREGGGTFQETQYF
CDR3nt: TGCAGTGCTAGAGAAGGTGGGGGGACATTCCAAGAGACCCAGTACTTC

d_gene: .
v_gene: TRBV12-3/TRBV12-4
abundance: .
j_gene: TRBJ1-5
CDR3aa: CASSFSGRWGPQHF
CDR3nt: TGTGCCAGCAGCTTTTCAGGCCGATGGGGGCCCCAGCATTTT

d_gene: .
v_gene: TRBV6-5
abundance: few
j_gene: TRBJ2-7
CDR3aa: CATFKDNYEQYF
CDR3nt: TGTGCCACCTTCAAGGACAACTACGAGCAGTACTTC

d_gene: .
v_gene: TRBV5-1
abundance: few
j_gene: TRBJ2-5
CDR3aa: CASSTDGSQETQYF
CDR3nt: TGCGCCAGCAGCACTGACGGGTCCCAAGAGACCCAGTACTTC

d_gene: .
v_gene: TRBV4-1
abundance: few
j_gene: TRBJ1-5
CDR3aa: CASSHGPLSNQPQHF
CDR3nt: TGCGCCAGCAGCCATGGGCCGCTTAGCAATCAGCCCCAGCATTTT

d_gene: .
v_gene: TRBV29-1
abundance: .
j_gene: TRBJ2-3
CDR3aa: CSVEPAADTQYF
CDR3nt: TGCAGCGTTGAACCAGCGGCAGATACGCAGTATTTT

d_gene: .
v_gene: TRBV10-3
abundance: few
j_gene: TRBJ2-2
CDR3aa: CAISEGQGLDTGELFF
CDR3nt: TGTGCCATCAGTGAAGGTCAGGGGCTGGACACCGGGGAGCTGTTTTTT

d_gene: TRBD1
v_gene: TRBV10-3
abundance: .
j_gene: TRBJ1-5
CDR3aa: CAISQGVSNQPQHF
CDR3nt: TGTGCCATCAGCCAGGGGGTGAGCAATCAGCCCCAGCATTTT

d_gene: TRBD2
v_gene: TRBV27
abundance: .
j_gene: TRBJ2-1
CDR3aa: CASSLSSGPYNEQFF
CDR3nt: TGTGCCAGCAGTTTATCTAGCGGGCCCTACAATGAGCAGTTCTTC

d_gene: .
v_gene: TRBV12-3/TRBV12-4
abundance: few
j_gene: TRBJ2-3
CDR3aa: CASSSPTTQYF
CDR3nt: TGTGCCAGCAGTTCCCCCACTACGCAGTATTTT

d_gene: .
v_gene: TRBV10-3
abundance: .
j_gene: TRBJ2-2
CDR3aa: CAISGQLGTGELFF
CDR3nt: TGTGCCATCAGTGGCCAACTGGGGACCGGGGAGCTGTTTTTT

d_gene: TRBD1
v_gene: TRBV12-3/TRBV12-4
abundance: few
j_gene: TRBJ1-1
CDR3aa: CASSTTGENEAFF
CDR3nt: TGTGCCAGCAGTACGACAGGGGAAAATGAAGCTTTCTTT

d_gene: .
v_gene: TRBV25-1
abundance: once
j_gene: TRBJ2-5
CDR3aa: CASSEPETQYF
CDR3nt: TGTGCCAGCAGTGAACCCGAGACCCAGTACTTC

d_gene: .
v_gene: TRBV13
abundance: .
j_gene: TRBJ1-1
CDR3aa: CASSSGRNTEAFF
CDR3nt: TGTGCCAGCAGCTCGGGACGGAACACTGAAGCTTTCTTT

d_gene: TRBD2
v_gene: TRBV4-2
abundance: .
j_gene: TRBJ2-3
CDR3aa: CASSQARAGGPRDTQYF
CDR3nt: TGTGCCAGCAGCCAAGCGAGGGCGGGGGGGCCGAGGGATACGCAGTATTTT

d_gene: TRBD1
v_gene: TRBV5-5
abundance: .
j_gene: TRBJ1-4
CDR3aa: CASRETGTSTNEKLFF
CDR3nt: TGTGCCAGCAGGGAGACAGGGACCTCAACTAATGAAAAACTGTTTTTT

d_gene: .
v_gene: TRBV27
abundance: .
j_gene: TRBJ2-7
CDR3aa: CASRGVVGSYEQYF
CDR3nt: TGTGCCAGCAGGGGGGTCGTGGGTTCCTACGAGCAGTACTTC

d_gene: TRBD2
v_gene: TRBV28
abundance: .
j_gene: TRBJ2-3
CDR3aa: CASTVAGGTDTQYF
CDR3nt: TGTGCCAGCACCGTAGCGGGGGGCACAGATACGCAGTATTTT

d_gene: .
v_gene: TRBV7-9
abundance: few
j_gene: TRBJ1-4
CDR3aa: CASRGAGPIREKLFF
CDR3nt: TGTGCCAGCCGGGGGGCAGGGCCGATTCGGGAAAAACTGTTTTTT

d_gene: .
v_gene: TRBV29-1
abundance: many
j_gene: TRBJ2-7
CDR3aa: CSARTEAYEQYF
CDR3nt: TGCAGCGCCCGGACAGAAGCCTACGAGCAGTACTTC

d_gene: TRBD1
v_gene: TRBV20-1
abundance: few
j_gene: TRBJ1-6
CDR3aa: CSVPGQGTSPLHF
CDR3nt: TGCAGTGTTCCGGGACAGGGGACTTCACCCCTCCACTTT

d_gene: .
v_gene: TRBV5-1
abundance: .
j_gene: TRBJ1-1
CDR3aa: CASSMGQGSEAFF
CDR3nt: TGCGCCAGCAGCATGGGGCAGGGGTCTGAAGCTTTCTTT

d_gene: .
v_gene: TRBV29-1
abundance: few
j_gene: TRBJ1-1
CDR3aa: CSVDARGKGENTEAFF
CDR3nt: TGCAGCGTTGACGCCCGAGGGAAGGGGGAAAACACTGAAGCTTTCTTT